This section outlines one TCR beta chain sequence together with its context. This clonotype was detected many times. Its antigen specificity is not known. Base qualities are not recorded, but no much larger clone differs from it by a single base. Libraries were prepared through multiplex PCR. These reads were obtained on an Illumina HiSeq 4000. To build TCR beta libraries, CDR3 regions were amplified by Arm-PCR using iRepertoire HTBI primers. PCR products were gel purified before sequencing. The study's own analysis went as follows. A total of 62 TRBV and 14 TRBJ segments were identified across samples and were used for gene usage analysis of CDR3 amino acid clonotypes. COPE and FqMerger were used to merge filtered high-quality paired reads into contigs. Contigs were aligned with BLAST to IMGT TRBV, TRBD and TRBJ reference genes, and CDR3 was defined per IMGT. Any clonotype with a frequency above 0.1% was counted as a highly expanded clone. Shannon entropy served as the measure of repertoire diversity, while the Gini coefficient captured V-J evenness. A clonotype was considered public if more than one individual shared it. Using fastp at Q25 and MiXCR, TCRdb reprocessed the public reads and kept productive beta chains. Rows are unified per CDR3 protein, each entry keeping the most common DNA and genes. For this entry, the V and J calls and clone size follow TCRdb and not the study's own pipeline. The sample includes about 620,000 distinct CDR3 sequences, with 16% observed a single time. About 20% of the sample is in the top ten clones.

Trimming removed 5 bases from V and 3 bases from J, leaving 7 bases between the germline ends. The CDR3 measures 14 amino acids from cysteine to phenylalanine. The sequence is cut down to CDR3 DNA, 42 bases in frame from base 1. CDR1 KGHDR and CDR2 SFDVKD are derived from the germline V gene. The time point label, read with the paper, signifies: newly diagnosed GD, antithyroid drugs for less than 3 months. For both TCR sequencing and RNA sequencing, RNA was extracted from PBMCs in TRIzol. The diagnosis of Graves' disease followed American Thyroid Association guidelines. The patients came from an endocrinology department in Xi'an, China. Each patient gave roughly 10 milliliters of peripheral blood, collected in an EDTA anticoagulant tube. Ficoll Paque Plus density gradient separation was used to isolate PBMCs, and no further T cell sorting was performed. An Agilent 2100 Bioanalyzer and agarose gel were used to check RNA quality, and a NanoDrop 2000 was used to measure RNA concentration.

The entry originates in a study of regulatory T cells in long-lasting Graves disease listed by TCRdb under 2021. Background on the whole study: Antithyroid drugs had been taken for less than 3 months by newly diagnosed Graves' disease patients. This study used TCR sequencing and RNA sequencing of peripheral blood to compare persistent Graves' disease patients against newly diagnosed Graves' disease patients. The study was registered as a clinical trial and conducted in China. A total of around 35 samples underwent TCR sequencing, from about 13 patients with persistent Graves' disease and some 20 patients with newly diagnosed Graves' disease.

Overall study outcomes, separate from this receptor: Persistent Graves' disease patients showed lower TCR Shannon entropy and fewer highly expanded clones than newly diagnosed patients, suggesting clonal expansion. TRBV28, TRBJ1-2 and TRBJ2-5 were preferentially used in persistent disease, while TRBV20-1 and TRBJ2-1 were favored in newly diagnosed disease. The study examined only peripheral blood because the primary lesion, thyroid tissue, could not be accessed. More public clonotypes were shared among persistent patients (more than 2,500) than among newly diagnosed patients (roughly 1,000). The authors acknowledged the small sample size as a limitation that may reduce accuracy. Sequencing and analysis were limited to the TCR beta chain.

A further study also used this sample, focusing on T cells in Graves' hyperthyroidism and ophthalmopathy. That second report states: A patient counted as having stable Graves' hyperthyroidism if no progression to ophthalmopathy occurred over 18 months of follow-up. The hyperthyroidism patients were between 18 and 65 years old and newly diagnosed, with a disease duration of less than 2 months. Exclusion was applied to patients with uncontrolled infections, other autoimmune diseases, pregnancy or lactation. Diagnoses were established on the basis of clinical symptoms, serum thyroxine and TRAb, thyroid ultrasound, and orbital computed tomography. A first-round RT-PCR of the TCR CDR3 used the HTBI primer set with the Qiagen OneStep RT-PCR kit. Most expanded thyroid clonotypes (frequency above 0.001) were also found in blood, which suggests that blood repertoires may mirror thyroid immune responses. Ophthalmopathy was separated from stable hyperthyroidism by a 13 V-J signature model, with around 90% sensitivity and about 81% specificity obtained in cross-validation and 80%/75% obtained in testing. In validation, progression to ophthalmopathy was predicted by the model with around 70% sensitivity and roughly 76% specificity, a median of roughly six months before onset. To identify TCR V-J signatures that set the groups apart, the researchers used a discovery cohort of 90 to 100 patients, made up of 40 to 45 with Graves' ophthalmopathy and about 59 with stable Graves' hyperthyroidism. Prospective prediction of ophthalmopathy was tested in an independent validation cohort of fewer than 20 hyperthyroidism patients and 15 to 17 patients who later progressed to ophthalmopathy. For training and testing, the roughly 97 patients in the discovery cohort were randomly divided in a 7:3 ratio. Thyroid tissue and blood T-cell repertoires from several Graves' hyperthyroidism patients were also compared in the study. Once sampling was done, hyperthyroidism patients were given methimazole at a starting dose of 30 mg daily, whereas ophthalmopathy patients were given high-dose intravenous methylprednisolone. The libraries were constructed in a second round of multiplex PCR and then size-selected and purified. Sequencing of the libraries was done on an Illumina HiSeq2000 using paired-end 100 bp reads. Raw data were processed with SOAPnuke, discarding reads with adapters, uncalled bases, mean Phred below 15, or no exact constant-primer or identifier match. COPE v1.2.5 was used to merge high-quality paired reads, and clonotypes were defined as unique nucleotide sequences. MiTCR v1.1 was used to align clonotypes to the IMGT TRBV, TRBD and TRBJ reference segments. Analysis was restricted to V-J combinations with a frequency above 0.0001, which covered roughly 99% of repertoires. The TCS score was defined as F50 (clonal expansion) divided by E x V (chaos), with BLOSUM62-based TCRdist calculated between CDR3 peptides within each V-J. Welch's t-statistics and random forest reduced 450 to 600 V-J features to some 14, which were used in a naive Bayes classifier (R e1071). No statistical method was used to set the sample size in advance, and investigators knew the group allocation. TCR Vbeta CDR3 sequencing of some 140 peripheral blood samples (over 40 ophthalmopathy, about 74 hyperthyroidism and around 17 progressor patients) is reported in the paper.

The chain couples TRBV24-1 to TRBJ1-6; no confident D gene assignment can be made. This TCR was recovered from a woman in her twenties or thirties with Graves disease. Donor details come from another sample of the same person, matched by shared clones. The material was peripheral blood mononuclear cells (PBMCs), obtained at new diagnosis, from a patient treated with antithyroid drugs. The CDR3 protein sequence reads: CATSGTDYNSPLHF. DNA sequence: TGTGCCACCAGTGGGACGGACTATAATTCACCCCTCCACTTT.